Below are 23 T cell receptor beta chains sequenced from a single sample in a study of neurological immune-mediated disorders. MiXCR was run by TCRdb on the 5' RACE reads, yielding one entry per CDR3 protein. Of 18,000 or so distinct CDR3 sequences in the sample, 14% were seen once. Sample: CD4+ T cells from blood. The receptors here all came from a woman aged 55-70 years with HTLV-1-associated myelopathy (HAM/TSP).

This clonotype was seen ten or more times. The V call is TRBV20-1, the J call TRBJ2-1; D might be TRBD2 (5 bases). V gave up 3 bases and J gave up 4 bases, with 13 bases separating them. This CDR3 has 14 residues. Germline CDR1 is DFQATT and CDR2 is SNEGSKA (reference sequence). CDR3 sequence (DNA): TGCAGTGCTAGGCGGCTAGCCGGATACAATGAGCAGTTCTTC. It is translated as CSARRLAGYNEQFF.

This clonotype was counted ten times or more. This chain links TRBV20-1 with TRBJ1-5, with 11 positions matching TRBD1. The CDR3 is 19 residues long. Per the germline V gene, CDR1 is DFQATT and CDR2 is SNEGSKA (reference sequence). With 0 bases clipped from V and 6 bases from J, the junction kept 16 bases outside the gene matches. The CDR3 sequence: CSAREDRGHGGGLGQPQHF. The CDR3 DNA reads as TGCAGTGCTAGAGAGGACAGGGGGCATGGTGGGGGGCTTGGTCAGCCCCAGCATTTT.

As to this clonotype: Compared with germline, one end of the junction differs, possibly owing to a read error. The chain recombines TRBV3-1 with TRBJ2-7; 7 nucleotides match TRBD2. CDR3 length equals 16 residues. Germline loops: CDR1 LGHDT, CDR2 YNNKEL (reference sequence). CDR3 sequence reads: CSSSQVVGGRSYEHYF. CDR3 bases: TGTTCCAGCAGCCAAGTGGTGGGAGGGAGATCCTACGAGCACTACTTC.

This clonotype was counted at least ten times. This sequence joins TRBV6-2 or TRBV6-3 and TRBJ2-7; 7 positions match TRBD2. Germline V CDR1 and CDR2: MNHEY, SVGEGT. V trimming: 2 bases; J trimming: 5 bases; junction bases outside the gene matches: 12. This CDR3 spans 16 amino acids. In DNA, the CDR3 is TGTGCCAGCAGTTACGCATCGACTCGGGGGGTCCACGAGCAGTACTTC. Protein product: CASSYASTRGVHEQYF.

In this sample, this clonotype turned up many times. The V gene is TRBV7-2, the J gene TRBJ1-6; 10 bases fit TRBD1. The CDR3 length is 16 residues. The trim removed 3 bases at V and 13 bases at J, leaving 12 bases unmatched. Germline values: CDR1 SGHTA, CDR2 FQGNSA. CDR3 sequence reads: CASSFTAPGQGSPLHF. CDR3 sequence (DNA): TGTGCCAGCAGCTTCACCGCCCCGGGACAGGGGTCGCCCCTCCACTTT.

In this sample, this clonotype turned up many times. The V and J genes are TRBV20-1 and TRBJ1-1; D is uncertain. CDR3 length equals 12 residues. Germline CDR1 DFQATT, CDR2 SNEGSKA (reference sequence). The V end lost 5 bases, the J end lost 4 bases, and 11 bases lay between the germline ends. In nucleotides, the CDR3 is TGCAGTGCTGGCTGGGGATTCACTGAAGCTTTCTTT. Protein product: CSAGWGFTEAFF.

This clonotype was detected ten times or more. V is TRBV5-1 and J is TRBJ2-5; no reliable D call. Germline loops: CDR1 SGHRS, CDR2 YFSETQ. Trimming took off 3 bases at V and 1 base at J, with 13 bases between the two ends. CDR3 length: 15 residues. The CDR3 spells CASSSTNPFQETQYF. DNA for the CDR3: TGCGCCAGCAGCTCCACCAACCCCTTCCAAGAGACCCAGTACTTC. The whole variable domain, filled in from reference TRBV5-1 and TRBJ2-5, reads KAGVTQTPRYLIKTRGQQVTLSCSPISGHRSVSWYQQTPGQGLQFLFEYFSETQRNKGNFPGRFSGRQFSNSRSEMNVSTLELGDSALYLCASSSTNPFQETQYFGPGTRLLVL.

This clonotype counts as medium-sized. The chain carries TRBV7-8 and TRBJ1-5, with a possible D match to TRBD1 (5 bases). V gave up 1 base and J gave up 6 bases, with 13 bases separating them. Germline V CDR1 and CDR2: SGHVS, FQNEAQ. This CDR3 comprises 15 residues. CDR3 amino acids: CASSLVGAGGQPQHF. CDR3 coding DNA: TGTGCCAGCAGCTTAGTTGGGGCTGGCGGTCAGCCCCAGCATTTT. The full variable domain, its missing parts supplied by reference TRBV7-8 and TRBJ1-5, is GAGVSQSPRYKVAKRGQDVALRCDPISGHVSLFWYQQALGQGPEFLTYFQNEAQLDKSGLPSDRFFAERPEGSVSTLKIQRTQQEDSAVYLCASSLVGAGGQPQHFGDGTRLSIL.

By proportion, this clonotype is medium-sized. This chain links TRBV25-1 with TRBJ1-5; D may be TRBD1 (6 bases). CDR3 length equals 16 residues. The V end lost 3 bases, the J end lost 4 bases, and 16 bases lay between the germline ends. Looked up from germline, CDR1 is MGHDK and CDR2 is SYGVNS. The CDR3: CASSEGGSQGNQPQHF. Written as DNA, the CDR3 is TGTGCCAGCAGTGAGGGGGGCAGTCAGGGGAATCAGCCCCAGCATTTT.

This clonotype was seen at least ten times. The chain employs TRBV20-1 and TRBJ2-5, with D uncertain. The CDR3 covers 13 residues. Germline V gives CDR1 DFQATT, CDR2 SNEGSKA (reference sequence). V was clipped by 1 base and J by 7 bases, with 13 bases between them. The CDR3 DNA follows: TGCAGTGCTAGAGGATACCAGCAGACGACCCAGTACTTC. Translated: CSARGYQQTTQYF.

In its sample, this clonotype ranks as medium-sized. The rearrangement joins TRBV12-3 or TRBV12-4 to TRBJ2-1, with D perhaps given as TRBD1 or TRBD2 (5 bases each). The CDR3 is 13 residues long. Trimming removed 7 bases from V and 3 bases from J, with 10 bases in between. This CDR3 reads CASTLGDYNEQFF. In nucleotides, the CDR3 is TGTGCCAGCACCCTGGGGGACTACAATGAGCAGTTCTTC.

In this sample, this clonotype is medium-sized. The chain is built from TRBV5-1 and TRBJ2-3; 7 positions match TRBD2. Germline CDR1 and CDR2: SGHRS and YFSETQ. The length of the CDR3 is 13 residues. Trimming took 4 bases from V and 3 from J; bases not matched to a gene: 2. The CDR3 here is CASSRRGTDTQYF. The CDR3, as DNA: TGCGCCAGCAGCAGGCGGGGGACAGATACGCAGTATTTT.

This clonotype has at least ten counts. This chain connects TRBV5-5 to TRBJ2-2, with D unclear. Germline lookup yields CDR1 SGHKS and CDR2 YYEKEE (reference sequence). V shed 0 bases and J shed 5 bases, with 11 bases lying between them. The CDR3 is made up of 15 amino acids. In DNA form, the CDR3 reads TGTGCCAGCAGCTTGGACTTAGGGTGGACCGGGGAGCTGTTTTTT. The encoded protein is CASSLDLGWTGELFF.

This clonotype was picked up many times. This chain uses TRBV12-3 or TRBV12-4 with TRBJ2-7; no clear D. The CDR3 length is 12 residues. The V end lost 5 bases, the J end lost 1 base, and 6 bases lay between the germline ends. Here the CDR3 reads CASSLYSYEQYF. The DNA for the CDR3 is TGTGCCAGCAGTCTCTATTCCTACGAGCAGTACTTC.

There are many counts of this clonotype. The chain links TRBV10-3 to TRBJ2-6, with 8 bases aligning to TRBD1. V was pared by 2 bases and J by 3 bases, with 6 bases of the junction left unmatched. The germline gives CDR1 ENHRY, CDR2 SYGVKD. The CDR3 loop spans 17 amino acids. The CDR3 spells CAISEAQGARGANVLTF. CDR3 in DNA: TGTGCCATCAGTGAGGCTCAGGGGGCACGTGGGGCCAACGTCCTGACTTTC.

This clonotype was seen at least ten times. The chain employs TRBV20-1 and TRBJ2-5; 11 bases fit TRBD2. The junction had 6 bases not matched to a gene; V was cut back by 5 bases and J by 4 bases. This CDR3 contains 14 residues. Germline V lookup: CDR1 DFQATT, CDR2 SNEGSKA (reference sequence). This CDR3 reads CSAVAGGNGETQYF. DNA of the CDR3: TGCAGTGCTGTAGCGGGAGGGAATGGAGAGACCCAGTACTTC.

There are many counts of this clonotype. The chain uses TRBV7-2 and TRBJ2-1; D ambiguous. Germline CDR1 is SGHTA and CDR2 is FQGNSA. Trimming left V 3 bases short and J 6 bases short, with 9 bases between. The CDR3 runs to 13 residues. DNA for the CDR3: TGTGCCAGCAGCTTCGTACGTAGCAATGAGCAGTTCTTC. As protein: CASSFVRSNEQFF.

This clonotype was detected only a few times. This chain links TRBV7-9 with TRBJ2-1, with TRBD2 as a possible D gene (7 bases). Germline V gene data show CDR1 as SEHNR and CDR2 as FQNEAQ (reference sequence). This CDR3 has 15 amino acids. Trimming shortened V by 1 base and J by 5 bases, and 12 bases separated the two germline ends. Here the CDR3 reads CASSLVAGANNEQFF. The DNA for the CDR3 is TGTGCCAGCAGCTTAGTGGCGGGGGCAAACAATGAGCAGTTCTTC.

The chain employs TRBV24-1 and TRBJ2-1; a possible D gene is TRBD1 (5 bases). Trimming shortened V by 7 bases and J by 10 bases, and 13 bases separated the two germline ends. This CDR3 is built from 12 residues. The germline gives CDR1 KGHDR, CDR2 SFDVKD. This CDR3 reads CATSRALREQFF. CDR3 bases: TGTGCCACCAGCAGGGCCCTCAGGGAGCAGTTCTTC.

This clonotype was observed many times. This chain links TRBV7-2 with TRBJ2-2; weak D call: TRBD1 (6 bases). V dropped 4 bases and J dropped 4 bases, with 10 bases sitting between them. CDR1 and CDR2 from the germline V gene are SGHTA and FQGNSA. CDR3 length: 14 residues. The CDR3 sequence is CASSWQGSTGELFF. For the CDR3, the DNA is TGTGCCAGCAGCTGGCAGGGGTCCACCGGGGAGCTGTTTTTT.

This clonotype has a count of ten or more. This rearrangement joins TRBV7-9 to TRBJ1-1; a possible D gene is TRBD1 (6 bases). Looked up from germline, CDR1 is SEHNR and CDR2 is FQNEAQ (reference sequence). The CDR3 extends over 13 amino acids. The V and J ends lost 1 base and 7 bases respectively, with 10 bases between them. CDR3 residues: CASSLVGAYEAFF. As DNA, the CDR3 is TGTGCCAGCAGCTTAGTGGGGGCCTATGAAGCTTTCTTT.

This clonotype was recorded at least ten times. The V call is TRBV5-6, the J call TRBJ2-7; no firm D call. Trimming stripped 4 bases from V and 0 bases from J, with 11 bases between. The CDR3 covers 14 residues. In germline, CDR1 is SGHDT, CDR2 YYEEEE. CDR3 sequence (DNA): TGTGCCAGCAGCCAAGAGACATACTCCTACGAGCAGTACTTC. Translating it yields CASSQETYSYEQYF.

Ten or more counts support this clonotype. V gene TRBV9 combines with J gene TRBJ2-3, with 7 bases matching TRBD2. Unmatched junction bases numbered 3, after V lost 2 bases and J lost 3 bases. CDR1 and CDR2 from the germline V gene are SGDLS and YYNGEE. The CDR3 totals 14 residues. CDR3 amino acids: CASSVIAGTDTQYF. The CDR3 coding sequence is TGTGCCAGCAGCGTCATAGCGGGTACAGATACGCAGTATTTT.